A single sample gave rise to the 20 T cell receptor beta chains below, sequenced in a study of neurological immune-mediated disorders. TCRdb called the 5' RACE reads again in MiXCR, with one record for every CDR3 protein. Altogether more than 30,000 distinct CDR3 sequences are present, about an eighth being singletons, with the ten largest covering 5.2%. Time point specified: technical triplicate 2. The sample comprised CD4+ T cells from blood. Receptors originate from a female donor with HTLV-1-associated myelopathy (HAM/TSP).

The rearrangement joins TRBV20-1 to TRBJ1-5; 8 nucleotides agree with TRBD1. V gave up 4 bases and J gave up 8 bases; unmatched junction bases: 10. CDR3 length equals 14 residues. The germline CDR1 and CDR2 sequences are DFQATT and SNEGSKA (reference sequence). Here the CDR3 reads CSATRGLGNKPQHF. The CDR3 nucleotides are TGCAGTGCTACCAGGGGGCTTGGAAATAAGCCCCAGCATTTT.

This clonotype was seen ten or more times. The rearrangement joins TRBV5-1 to TRBJ2-1; the match to TRBD2 covers 9 bases. J gave up 5 bases and V 0 bases, and 6 bases lay outside the gene matches. The CDR3 length is 16 residues. The V gene's germline CDR1 is SGHRS and CDR2 YFSETQ. The CDR3 spells CASSLVAGVGHNEQFF. CDR3 coding DNA: TGCGCCAGCAGCTTGGTAGCGGGAGTCGGCCACAATGAGCAGTTCTTC.

This clonotype was recorded at least ten times. The V and J genes are TRBV19 and TRBJ1-5, with TRBD1 identical over 7 bases. This CDR3 has 15 amino acids. Trimming removed 1 base from V and 7 bases from J; junction bases left unmatched: 7. Germline V lookup: CDR1 LNHDA, CDR2 SQIVND (reference sequence). DNA for the CDR3: TGTGCCAGTAGTATAGGACAGGGCGGATGGCAGCCCCAGCATTTT. Amino acids: CASSIGQGGWQPQHF.

This clonotype was observed many times. This chain joins TRBV7-2 and TRBJ2-7; 7 bases line up with TRBD2. This CDR3 spans 13 amino acids. Losses at the gene ends were 6 bases for V and 9 bases for J; bases not matched to a gene: 11. Germline V gives CDR1 SGHTA, CDR2 FQGNSA. Here the CDR3 reads CASRRAGGFGQYF. CDR3 sequence (DNA): TGTGCCAGCAGACGCGCCGGGGGGTTTGGGCAGTACTTC.

This clonotype occurred many times. The chain combines TRBV5-4 with TRBJ2-5, with 9 positions matching TRBD1. Germline V lookup: CDR1 SGHNT, CDR2 YYREEE (reference sequence). The CDR3 runs 14 residues. Trimming took 4 bases from V and 1 from J; bases not matched to a gene: 2. CDR3 DNA: TGTGCCAGCAGCCCGGGACAGGGCCAAGAGACCCAGTACTTC. Encoded protein: CASSPGQGQETQYF.

This clonotype was recorded at least ten times. The chain is built from TRBV27 and TRBJ2-7; D might be TRBD1 or TRBD2, each matching 5 bases. Trimming took 3 bases from V and 3 from J, leaving 15 bases between them. The CDR3 loop spans 15 amino acids. The V gene's germline CDR1 is MNHEY and CDR2 SMNVEV (reference sequence). CDR3 amino acids: CASSFSGRQVYEQYF. The CDR3 region has the DNA TGTGCCAGCAGTTTCTCGGGACGTCAAGTCTACGAGCAGTACTTC.

This clonotype was seen at least ten times. The chain employs TRBV5-1 and TRBJ2-7; the match to TRBD1 covers 8 bases. Unmatched junction bases numbered 1, after V lost 2 bases and J lost 3 bases. The V gene's germline CDR1 is SGHRS and CDR2 YFSETQ. CDR3 length: 13 residues. CDR3 coding DNA: TGCGCCAGCAGCTTTGACAGGGGCTACGAGCAGTACTTC. It encodes CASSFDRGYEQYF.

The table lists this clonotype with a few counts. The chain employs TRBV30 and TRBJ2-5; possibly TRBD2 for D (5 bases). The V and J ends lost 0 bases and 3 bases respectively, with 14 bases between them. The CDR3 spans 15 residues. CDR1 and CDR2 (germline): GTSNPN, SVGIG (reference sequence). Written as DNA, the CDR3 is TGTGCCTGGAGTGTACTAGTCGGGCGTGAAGAGACCCAGTACTTC. Its translation: CAWSVLVGREETQYF.

This clonotype was seen at least ten times. The chain employs TRBV7-2 and TRBJ1-1; D might be TRBD1 (6 bases). This CDR3 has 15 amino acids. Germline V gives CDR1 SGHTA, CDR2 FQGNSA. Trimming pared 1 base from V and 3 bases from J, leaving 12 bases between. CDR3 amino acids: CASSLVGGRYTEAFF. CDR3 sequence (DNA): TGTGCCAGCAGCTTAGTCGGGGGGCGATACACTGAAGCTTTCTTT.

This clonotype was counted many times. This chain joins TRBV20-1 and TRBJ2-1; a weak D match, TRBD1 (6 bases). The CDR3 length is 15 residues. The V end lost 5 bases, the J end lost 0 bases, and 14 bases lay between the germline ends. Germline V gene lookup returns CDR1 DFQATT and CDR2 SNEGSKA (reference sequence). CDR3 nucleotide sequence: TGCAGTGCTGTCTCGGGACAAAGCTCCTACAATGAGCAGTTCTTC. Translating gives CSAVSGQSSYNEQFF.

In this sample, this clonotype turned up many times. The chain is built from TRBV5-1 and TRBJ2-5; TRBD1 agrees at 11 bases. V lost 7 bases, J lost 5 bases, and 10 bases stayed unmatched. The CDR3 runs to 15 residues. CDR1 SGHRS and CDR2 YFSETQ come from the germline V gene. The CDR3 region is CASVRTGGPVETQYF. The DNA of the CDR3 is TGCGCCAGCGTCAGGACAGGGGGCCCCGTGGAGACCCAGTACTTC. Combining the CDR3 with reference TRBV5-1 and TRBJ2-5 gives the whole variable domain KAGVTQTPRYLIKTRGQQVTLSCSPISGHRSVSWYQQTPGQGLQFLFEYFSETQRNKGNFPGRFSGRQFSNSRSEMNVSTLELGDSALYLCASVRTGGPVETQYFGPGTRLLVL.

Ten or more counts support this clonotype. The V and J genes are TRBV2 and TRBJ2-2, with 7 bases identical to TRBD1. Germline lookup yields CDR1 SNHLY and CDR2 FYNNEI. V shed 7 bases, J shed 0 bases, and the junction held 5 bases outside the gene matches. CDR3 length: 15 amino acids. This chain's CDR3 is CASNHGQANTGELFF. The CDR3 coding sequence is TGTGCCAGCAATCATGGACAGGCGAACACCGGGGAGCTGTTTTTT.

V usage is TRBV19 and J usage is TRBJ2-1; 9 nucleotides line up with TRBD2. After removal of 3 bases from V and 0 bases from J, the junction contained 3 bases not matched to a gene. The CDR3 is 16 amino acids. Germline V gene sequence: CDR1 LNHDA, CDR2 SQIVND (reference sequence). The CDR3 DNA follows: TGTGCCAGTAGTATTCTAGCGGGGAGCTCCTACAATGAGCAGTTCTTC. Protein: CASSILAGSSYNEQFF. Based on the CDR3 plus reference TRBV19 and TRBJ2-1, the full variable domain is DGGITQSPKYLFRKEGQNVTLSCEQNLNHDAMYWYRQDPGQGLRLIYYSQIVNDFQKGDIAEGYSVSREKKESFPLTVTSAQKNPTAFYLCASSILAGSSYNEQFFGPGTRLTVL.

This clonotype was observed at least ten times. The chain employs TRBV29-1 and TRBJ1-5; D unresolved. CDR3 length: 15 amino acids. Trimming took off 4 bases at V and 0 bases at J, with 13 bases between the two ends. In germline, CDR1 is SQVTM, CDR2 ANQGSEA. This chain's CDR3 is CSVGGSGNSNQPQHF. CDR3 coding DNA: TGCAGCGTTGGCGGGTCTGGGAATAGCAATCAGCCCCAGCATTTT.

This clonotype was recorded at least ten times. The chain carries TRBV11-3 and TRBJ2-7; tentative D call: TRBD2 (6 bases). The CDR3 extends over 18 amino acids. Trimming took 5 bases from V and 3 from J, leaving 26 bases between them. Germline CDR1 reads SGHNT; CDR2 reads YENEEA. DNA for the CDR3: TGTGCCAGCAGCCACACCCGAGGCGGGGCCGGAATCATCTACGAGCAGTACTTC. It translates to CASSHTRGGAGIIYEQYF.

The V and J genes are TRBV5-1 and TRBJ2-1; TRBD2 aligns across 12 bases. The CDR3 totals 17 residues. The ends lost 8 bases at V and 1 base at J; junction bases unmatched: 10. The germline V gene encodes CDR1 SGHRS and CDR2 YFSETQ. The CDR3 loop reads CASSPLAGGTSYNEQFF. The DNA of the CDR3 is TGCGCCAGTTCGCCCCTAGCGGGGGGGACGTCCTACAATGAGCAGTTCTTC.

At least ten counts were recorded for this clonotype. The chain couples TRBV5-1 to TRBJ1-1; D is undetermined. CDR3 length: 15 amino acids. Deletions cut 1 base from V and 11 bases from J, with 21 bases between. Germline CDR1 is SGHRS and CDR2 is YFSETQ. The CDR3, as DNA: TGCGCCAGCAGCTTGCGGGGTGGGCTGCCTCGTGGGGCTTTCTTT. This gives the protein CASSLRGGLPRGAFF.

This clonotype was counted at least ten times. The rearrangement links TRBV14 to TRBJ2-2; 8 bases fit TRBD2. From germline, CDR1 is SGHDN and CDR2 FVKESK. Trimming at V came to 5 bases and at J to 1 base, leaving 6 bases not matched to a gene. This CDR3 region has 16 residues. CDR3 residues: CASSARAGVNTGELFF. The CDR3 bases are TGTGCCAGCAGCGCCCGAGCGGGAGTGAACACCGGGGAGCTGTTTTTT.

This clonotype was picked up many times. The chain links TRBV20-1 to TRBJ2-5, with 7 bases fitting TRBD2. This CDR3 is built from 16 residues. V lost 2 bases, J lost 2 bases, and 11 bases stayed unmatched. Per germline, CDR1 DFQATT and CDR2 SNEGSKA (reference sequence). The CDR3 loop reads CSARPSGRVLQETQYF. CDR3 nucleotides: TGCAGTGCTAGACCGTCTGGGAGGGTTTTACAAGAGACCCAGTACTTC.

The genes are TRBV18 and TRBJ2-7; 8 bases fit TRBD1. CDR1 KGHSH and CDR2 LQKENI come from the germline V gene. V shed 4 bases, J shed 2 bases, and the junction held 7 bases outside the gene matches. The CDR3 has 15 residues. CDR3 bases: TGTGCCAGCTCACTGGGGACAGGAAGGCCCTACGAGCAGTACTTC. This sequence encodes CASSLGTGRPYEQYF.